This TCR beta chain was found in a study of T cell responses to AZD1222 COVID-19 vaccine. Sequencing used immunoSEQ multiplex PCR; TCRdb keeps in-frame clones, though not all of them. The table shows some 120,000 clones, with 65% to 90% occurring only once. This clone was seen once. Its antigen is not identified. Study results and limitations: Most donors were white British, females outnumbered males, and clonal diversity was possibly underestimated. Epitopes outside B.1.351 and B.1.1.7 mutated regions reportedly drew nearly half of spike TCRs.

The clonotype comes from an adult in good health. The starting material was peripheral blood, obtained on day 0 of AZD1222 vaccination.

This CDR3 reads CASSSTGSNTEAFF. CDR3 sequence (DNA): TGTGCCAGCAGTAGTACAGGGTCAAACACTGAAGCTTTCTTT. The rearrangement links TRBV25-1 to TRBJ1-1, with D maybe TRBD1 (6 bases). Trimming left V 5 bases short and J 2 bases short, with 12 bases between. The germline CDR1 and CDR2 sequences are MGHDK and SYGVNS. There are 14 residues in the CDR3.